A selection of T cell receptor beta chains follows, all from one sample in a study of T cell responses to AZD1222 COVID-19 vaccine. This table comes from immunoSEQ multiplex PCR, and its TCRdb copy is limited to in-frame clones, with some not included. The sample has about 120,000 clones, roughly 88% seen once. Material: peripheral blood, obtained on day 0 of AZD1222 vaccination. Receptors originate from an adult in good health. Each CDR3 is given with its conserved first and last residue. The order of the fields is clone size, D gene, V gene, J gene, CDR3 DNA, CDR3 protein. The D gene is left open where the match is weak. Rows may omit the clone size; those that give it use once, few, many or a size class.

>few|TRBD1|TRBV30|TRBJ1-2
TGTGCCATTTACCGGGACAGGACACACAAGAACTATGGCTACACCTTC
CAIYRDRTHKNYGYTF
>-|TRBD1|TRBV24-1|TRBJ1-2
TGTGCCACCAGTGATCCCCCCGGGACAGGGGAAGTTGGCTACACCTTC
CATSDPPGTGEVGYTF
>-|-|TRBV4-1|TRBJ1-5
TGCGCCAGCAGCCATCCGGACCTCAATCAGCCCCAGCATTTT
CASSHPDLNQPQHF
>-|TRBD2|TRBV5-4|TRBJ2-3
TGTGCCAGCAGCTTGGGACTAGCAACGGATACGCAGTATTTT
CASSLGLATDTQYF
>-|-|TRBV16|TRBJ1-4
TGTGCCAGCAGCCCCCCGACGACAACTAATGAAAAACTGTTTTTT
CASSPPTTTNEKLFF
>-|TRBD1|TRBV6-6|TRBJ1-2
TGTGCCAGCAGTCCACCCTGGGGGAGGGGGCGCGACTATGGCTACACCTTC
CASSPPWGRGRDYGYTF
>-|-|TRBV5-1|TRBJ1-1
TGCGCCAGCAGCCCCGAGGTCCAGGGTATGAACACTGAAGCTTTCTTT
CASSPEVQGMNTEAFF
>-|TRBD1|TRBV30|TRBJ1-2
TGTGCCTGGAGTCTCATGACAGGGAACTATGGCTACACCTTC
CAWSLMTGNYGYTF
>-|-|TRBV6-6|TRBJ2-5
TGTGCCAGCAGTTACCCGCCGGTTTCTGGGGAGACCCAGTACTTC
CASSYPPVSGETQYF
>-|-|TRBV24-1|TRBJ2-1
TGTGCCACCAGTGAGCACAATGAGCAGTTCTTC
CATSEHNEQFF
>once|TRBD2|TRBV18|TRBJ2-7
TGTGCCAGCTCAGTCACGACTAGCCGGTCCTACGAGCAGTACTTC
CASSVTTSRSYEQYF
>-|TRBD1|TRBV14|TRBJ2-1
TGTGCCAGCAGCCAAGGACGCGAGGGACAGCCGAACAATGAGCAGTTCTTC
CASSQGREGQPNNEQFF